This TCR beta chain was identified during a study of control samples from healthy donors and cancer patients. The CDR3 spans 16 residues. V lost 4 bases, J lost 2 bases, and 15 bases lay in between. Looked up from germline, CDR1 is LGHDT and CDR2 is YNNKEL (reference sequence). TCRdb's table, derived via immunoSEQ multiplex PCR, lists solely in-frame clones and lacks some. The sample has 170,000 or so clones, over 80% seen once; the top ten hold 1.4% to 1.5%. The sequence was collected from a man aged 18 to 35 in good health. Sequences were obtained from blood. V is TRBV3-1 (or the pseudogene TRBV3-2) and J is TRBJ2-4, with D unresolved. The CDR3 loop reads CASSPRTWGTKNIQYF. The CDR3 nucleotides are TGTGCCAGCAGCCCCCGGACCTGGGGAACCAAAAACATTCAGTACTTC.